This T cell receptor beta chain was sequenced during a study of T cell responses to AZD1222 COVID-19 vaccine. Whole-study results and caveats: Spike-specific TCR breadth rose after two AZD1222 doses, and depth rose as well. Reportedly, nearly half the spike-specific TCRs target unmutated variant regions. Among those given AZD1222, only five or six were seropositive at baseline.

In the case of this clone: Its antigen is not known. This specimen includes other DNA sequences encoding the same CDR3.

Deletions cut 1 base from V and 0 bases from J, with 11 bases between. Germline CDR1 is SGHRS and CDR2 is YFSETQ. CDR3 size: 16 residues. Using immunoSEQ multiplex PCR, the repertoire was profiled, and TCRdb retains in-frame clones only, with some absent. The profile shows some 120,000 clones, 88% of them singletons. Material: peripheral blood, obtained on day 0 of MenACWY control vaccination. The rearrangement uses TRBV5-1 and TRBJ2-1; a weak D match, TRBD2 (5 bases). This clonotype originated in an adult in good health. The CDR3 region is CASSLTSGSSYNEQFF. In DNA, the CDR3 is TGCGCCAGCAGCTTGACTAGTGGGAGCTCCTACAATGAGCAGTTCTTC.